The rows below give T cell receptor beta chains drawn from one sample of a study of T cell repertoires in ileal Crohn's disease. The assay was immunoSEQ multiplex PCR, and TCRdb's table has in-frame clones only and misses some. Of about 13,000 clones in the sample, about 77% were seen once. Sequenced input: ileal tissue. The receptors stem from an adult with Crohn's disease. Both conserved end residues are part of each CDR3. A D gene is named only where the DNA matches it firmly. The size entry is marked missing in some rows and otherwise reads once, few, many or a size class.

V gene: TRBV7-9; clone size: -; J gene: TRBJ1-4; D gene: TRBD1; CDR3 DNA: TGTGCCAGCAGCGGGACAGATGAAAAACTGTTTTTT; CDR3 protein: CASSGTDEKLFF
V gene: TRBV11-2; clone size: -; J gene: TRBJ1-2; D gene: TRBD1; CDR3 DNA: TGTGCCAGCAGCCCCGGCAGGGGGTATGGCTACACCTTC; CDR3 protein: CASSPGRGYGYTF
V gene: TRBV18; clone size: -; J gene: TRBJ1-2; D gene: -; CDR3 DNA: TGTGCCAGCTCACGAGAAAGGACAGAGGCCGGCTACACCTTC; CDR3 protein: CASSRERTEAGYTF
V gene: TRBV21-1; clone size: once; J gene: TRBJ1-4; D gene: -; CDR3 DNA: TGTGCCGGAGGGGGCATGGAAAAACTGTTTTTT; CDR3 protein: CAGGGMEKLFF
V gene: TRBV7-8; clone size: -; J gene: TRBJ1-3; D gene: -; CDR3 DNA: TGTGCCAGCAGCCCTACCGGAAACACCATATATTTT; CDR3 protein: CASSPTGNTIYF
V gene: TRBV2; clone size: -; J gene: TRBJ2-3; D gene: -; CDR3 DNA: TGTGCCAGCACCTTAGGAGGGCAGTATTTT; CDR3 protein: CASTLGGQYF
V gene: TRBV18; clone size: -; J gene: TRBJ1-1; D gene: -; CDR3 DNA: TGTGCCAGCTCACCAAATCAGGGGATGAACACTGAAGCTTTCTTT; CDR3 protein: CASSPNQGMNTEAFF
V gene: TRBV9; clone size: few; J gene: TRBJ2-1; D gene: TRBD2; CDR3 DNA: TGTGCCAGCAGCGTAGGGGTTAGCGGGGCCTACAATGAGCAGTTCTTC; CDR3 protein: CASSVGVSGAYNEQFF
V gene: TRBV6-1; clone size: -; J gene: TRBJ2-7; D gene: TRBD1; CDR3 DNA: TGTGCCAGCAGTGACGAGGGACAGGCCTCCTACGAGCAGTACTTC; CDR3 protein: CASSDEGQASYEQYF
V gene: TRBV19; clone size: -; J gene: TRBJ2-4; D gene: TRBD1; CDR3 DNA: TGTGCCAGTAGTCCCGGGACAGTAGCCAAAAACATTCAGTACTTC; CDR3 protein: CASSPGTVAKNIQYF
V gene: TRBV28; clone size: -; J gene: TRBJ2-7; D gene: TRBD2; CDR3 DNA: TGTGCCAGCCGACGTGGCGGGAGGGTCTACGAGCAGTACTTC; CDR3 protein: CASRRGGRVYEQYF
V gene: TRBV7-9; clone size: -; J gene: TRBJ2-7; D gene: TRBD1; CDR3 DNA: TGTGCCAGCAGCTATACGGGACAGCCCTACGAGCAGTACTTC; CDR3 protein: CASSYTGQPYEQYF
V gene: TRBV7-9; clone size: -; J gene: TRBJ2-5; D gene: -; CDR3 DNA: TGTGCCAGCAGCTCCCGGGGCAGGGGGGTCCAAGAGACCCAGTACTTC; CDR3 protein: CASSSRGRGVQETQYF
V gene: TRBV5-1; clone size: -; J gene: TRBJ2-3; D gene: TRBD2; CDR3 DNA: TGCGCCAGCAGCTGGAGCGGGGGAAGCACAGATACGCAGTATTTT; CDR3 protein: CASSWSGGSTDTQYF
V gene: TRBV5-1; clone size: -; J gene: TRBJ2-7; D gene: -; CDR3 DNA: TGCGCCAGCAGCTCCCCCCTTACAGGGTATACCTCCTACGAGCAGTACTTC; CDR3 protein: CASSSPLTGYTSYEQYF
V gene: TRBV9; clone size: -; J gene: TRBJ1-2; D gene: -; CDR3 DNA: TGTGCCAGCAGCCCCCGTAGGGAGGAGTTCTATGGCTACACCTTC; CDR3 protein: CASSPRREEFYGYTF
V gene: TRBV4-1; clone size: -; J gene: TRBJ1-2; D gene: -; CDR3 DNA: TGCGCCAGCAGCCAAGACAGGGGCCTCCTCCCGTCCTATGGCTACACCTTC; CDR3 protein: CASSQDRGLLPSYGYTF
V gene: TRBV11-1; clone size: -; J gene: TRBJ2-2; D gene: -; CDR3 DNA: TGTGCCAGCAGCTTAGCTCGCACCGGGGAGCTGTTTTTT; CDR3 protein: CASSLARTGELFF
V gene: TRBV10-3; clone size: medium-sized; J gene: TRBJ2-1; D gene: TRBD2; CDR3 DNA: TGTGCCATCAGTGAGGGACTAGCAGGCAATGAGCAGTTCTTC; CDR3 protein: CAISEGLAGNEQFF
V gene: TRBV29-1; clone size: -; J gene: TRBJ2-1; D gene: TRBD2; CDR3 DNA: TGCAGCGCTCGACTAGCGGACCTTTCCTACAATGAGCAGTTCTTC; CDR3 protein: CSARLADLSYNEQFF
V gene: TRBV19; clone size: -; J gene: TRBJ1-5; D gene: TRBD1; CDR3 DNA: TGTGCCAGTAGTCGTGGGACAGGAAATGGTCAGCCCCAGCATTTT; CDR3 protein: CASSRGTGNGQPQHF
V gene: TRBV4-2; clone size: few; J gene: TRBJ2-7; D gene: TRBD2; CDR3 DNA: TGTGCCAGCAGCCAAGTATGGACTAGCGGGGGGGCAATGAACGAGCAGTACTTC; CDR3 protein: CASSQVWTSGGAMNEQYF
V gene: TRBV5-1; clone size: -; J gene: TRBJ2-7; D gene: -; CDR3 DNA: TGCGCCAGCAGCTTAGCCAGGGGGGCCTACGAGCAGTACTTC; CDR3 protein: CASSLARGAYEQYF
V gene: TRBV7-9; clone size: medium-sized; J gene: TRBJ1-2; D gene: -; CDR3 DNA: TGTGCCAGCAGCTTTTCAGGGGCAGACTATGGCTACACCTTC; CDR3 protein: CASSFSGADYGYTF
V gene: TRBV10-3; clone size: once; J gene: TRBJ1-1; D gene: -; CDR3 DNA: TGTGCCATCAGTGCAGAGAACACTGAAGCTTTCTTT; CDR3 protein: CAISAENTEAFF
V gene: TRBV7-9; clone size: -; J gene: TRBJ2-7; D gene: -; CDR3 DNA: TGTGCCAGCAGCCCCGTAAACCAGCGGACCTACGAGCAGTACTTC; CDR3 protein: CASSPVNQRTYEQYF
V gene: TRBV6-5; clone size: -; J gene: TRBJ1-6; D gene: -; CDR3 DNA: TGTGCCAGCAGTTACCTCGGGGGAGATTCACCCCTCCACTTT; CDR3 protein: CASSYLGGDSPLHF
V gene: TRBV2; clone size: -; J gene: TRBJ1-5; D gene: TRBD1; CDR3 DNA: TGTGCCAGCAGTTCCGGACAGGGATATAGCAATCAGCCCCAGCATTTT; CDR3 protein: CASSSGQGYSNQPQHF
V gene: TRBV5-8; clone size: -; J gene: TRBJ1-2; D gene: TRBD1; CDR3 DNA: TGTGCCAGCAGCTTTGGACAGGGGGCCTACTATGGCTACACCTTC; CDR3 protein: CASSFGQGAYYGYTF
V gene: TRBV7-3; clone size: -; J gene: TRBJ2-1; D gene: -; CDR3 DNA: TGTGCCAGCAGCTCCCAGTTGCCCCGTGACAATGAGCAGTTCTTC; CDR3 protein: CASSSQLPRDNEQFF
V gene: TRBV5-1; clone size: -; J gene: TRBJ2-2; D gene: -; CDR3 DNA: TGCGCCAGCCGCCCGTGGCCTTCGAACACCGGGGAGCTGTTTTTT; CDR3 protein: CASRPWPSNTGELFF
V gene: TRBV5-5; clone size: -; J gene: TRBJ1-5; D gene: TRBD1; CDR3 DNA: TGTGCCAGCGGGGACAGGGTAAATCAGCCCCAGCATTTT; CDR3 protein: CASGDRVNQPQHF
V gene: TRBV9; clone size: -; J gene: TRBJ2-2; D gene: TRBD2; CDR3 DNA: TGTGCCAGCAGCGAACTAGCGGGAGGAATCGGGGAGCTGTTTTTT; CDR3 protein: CASSELAGGIGELFF
V gene: TRBV7-6; clone size: -; J gene: TRBJ2-2; D gene: TRBD2; CDR3 DNA: TGTGCCAGCAGCTCACCGGGACTAAACACCGGGGAGCTGTTTTTT; CDR3 protein: CASSSPGLNTGELFF
V gene: TRBV5-8; clone size: -; J gene: TRBJ1-2; D gene: TRBD1; CDR3 DNA: TGTGCCAGCAGCTGGGGACAGGGTGGTGGCTACACCTTC; CDR3 protein: CASSWGQGGGYTF
V gene: TRBV15; clone size: -; J gene: TRBJ1-1; D gene: -; CDR3 DNA: TGTGCCACCGTGAGTCCTATGAACACTGAAGCTTTCTTT; CDR3 protein: CATVSPMNTEAFF
V gene: TRBV9; clone size: -; J gene: TRBJ1-1; D gene: TRBD1; CDR3 DNA: TGTGCCAGCAGCGACAGGGAGGACAGGGTTAACACTGAAGCTTTCTTT; CDR3 protein: CASSDREDRVNTEAFF
V gene: TRBV4-3; clone size: -; J gene: TRBJ2-3; D gene: -; CDR3 DNA: TGCGCCAGCAGCCAAGGGTCAGCGGGTACGCAGTATTTT; CDR3 protein: CASSQGSAGTQYF
V gene: TRBV6-4; clone size: -; J gene: TRBJ2-2; D gene: -; CDR3 DNA: TGTGCCAGCAGTGCCAGGGTTGGCGACACCGGGGAGCTGTTTTTT; CDR3 protein: CASSARVGDTGELFF
V gene: TRBV15; clone size: -; J gene: TRBJ2-5; D gene: -; CDR3 DNA: TGTGCCACCAGCAGAGATAAGGCAGGGGTCCAGACCCAGTACTTC; CDR3 protein: CATSRDKAGVQTQYF
V gene: TRBV19; clone size: -; J gene: TRBJ1-5; D gene: -; CDR3 DNA: TGTGCCAGTAGTATGTGGGCACAGGTTAGCAATCAGCCCCAGCATTTT; CDR3 protein: CASSMWAQVSNQPQHF